This T cell receptor beta chain was recorded in a study of blood T cell repertoires in COVID-19. As for the study in general: PBMCs, B-cell-depleted T cells, or T cells provided the cDNA or gDNA that made up the material.

With respect to this clone: One junction end does not reproduce the germline sequence, and a read error may be involved.

Germline V CDR1 and CDR2: SGHNT, YENEEA. The CDR3 is made up of 14 amino acids. Authors' methods: It was from reference gene primer amplification that nucleated cell counts were estimated. The assay was immunoSEQ multiplex PCR, and TCRdb's table has in-frame clones only and misses some. V and J calls plus clone size are reproduced from that table; the DNA served to infer D and trimming. The top ten clones hold 0.75% to 0.9% of a sample with 95,000 to 150,000 clones, less than 85% of them seen once. Material: peripheral blood. The chain links TRBV11-3 to TRBJ2-3, with unresolved D. This TCR was recovered from a human donor with acute or convalescent COVID-19. The donor label of this sample is uncertain. In DNA form, the CDR3 reads TGTGCCAGCAGCTTAGGTTCAAGCACAGATATGCAGTATTTT. It specifies CASSLGSSTDMQYF.